Presented here are 8 T cell receptor beta chains from one specimen sequenced in a study of cytomegalovirus exposure and HLA in healthy donors. PCR used 60 Vbeta primers and 13 Jbeta primers. The method was immunoSEQ multiplex PCR; TCRdb's version includes in-frame clones alone and lacks a portion of them. The data show roughly 99,000 clones, 75% to 85% seen once. Sample: PBMCs. These receptors originate from a woman aged 40 to 49 in good health and CMV-seronegative.

This clone was seen just once. The chain uses TRBV27 and TRBJ2-1, with 9 bases identical to TRBD1. Germline V gives CDR1 MNHEY, CDR2 SMNVEV (reference sequence). This CDR3 contains 13 residues. The V segment lost 8 bases and the J segment 8 bases; nucleotides outside the gene matches: 7. CDR3 sequence (DNA): TGTGCCAGCCGAACAGGGGGCTGGCATGAGCAGTTCTTC. Amino acid sequence: CASRTGGWHEQFF.

The gene calls are TRBV6-6 and TRBJ2-5, with 7 positions matching TRBD1. Germline CDR1 MNHNY, CDR2 SVGAGI (reference sequence). The trim removed 7 bases at V and 0 bases at J, leaving 5 bases unmatched. This CDR3 has 14 residues. The CDR3 DNA reads as TGTGCCAGCAATCCACAGGGGTACCAAGAGACCCAGTACTTC. This encodes CASNPQGYQETQYF.

This chain connects TRBV27 to TRBJ2-1; D gene unclear. Trimming left V 2 bases short and J 5 bases short, with 10 bases between. CDR1 is MNHEY and CDR2 is SMNVEV in the germline V gene (reference sequence). The CDR3 sequence is 14 residues long. CDR3 amino acids: CASSLIFRDNEQFF. CDR3 sequence (DNA): TGTGCCAGCAGTTTAATTTTCCGAGACAATGAGCAGTTCTTC.

The V call is TRBV10-3, the J call TRBJ1-2, with TRBD1 matching 10 bases. The CDR3 spans 16 residues. Germline V CDR1 and CDR2: ENHRY, SYGVKD. Losses at the gene ends were 4 bases for V and 0 bases for J; bases not matched to a gene: 5. CDR3 loop: CAISGQGATSNYGYTF. The CDR3 DNA reads as TGTGCCATCAGTGGACAGGGGGCGACCTCTAACTATGGCTACACCTTC.

This clone was recorded at least ten times. This chain links TRBV6-6 with TRBJ1-1; possible D gene TRBD1, 6 bases. Trimming pared 4 bases from V and 1 base from J, leaving 16 bases between. CDR3 length equals 16 residues. Germline V gene data show CDR1 as MNHNY and CDR2 as SVGAGI (reference sequence). The CDR3 DNA sequence: TGTGCCAGCAGTTTCGACCAGGGACACCGGAACACTGAAGCTTTCTTT. This translates into CASSFDQGHRNTEAFF.

This clone came up a few times. The rearrangement joins TRBV6-5 to TRBJ1-6, with 8 bases lining up with TRBD1. Germline-derived CDR1 and CDR2 are MNHEY and SVGAGI. The CDR3 is 13 amino acids. The J segment lost 9 bases and the V segment lost 5 bases, leaving 3 bases of the junction unmatched. For the CDR3, the DNA is TGTGCCAGCAGTATGACAGGGGCTTCACCCCTCCACTTT. It codes for CASSMTGASPLHF.

The chain uses TRBV2 and TRBJ2-7; 9 bases align to TRBD2. After removal of 7 bases from V and 5 bases from J, the junction contained 3 bases not matched to a gene. Per germline, CDR1 SNHLY and CDR2 FYNNEI. This CDR3 contains 12 residues. This CDR3 reads CASTTSGHEQYF. CDR3 nucleotide sequence: TGTGCCAGCACAACTAGCGGGCACGAGCAGTACTTC.

The chain is built from TRBV7-8 and TRBJ1-1; perhaps TRBD1 as D (5 bases). The V and J ends lost 3 bases and 0 bases respectively, with 8 bases between them. Germline values: CDR1 SGHVS, CDR2 FQNEAQ. This CDR3 is built from 14 residues. CDR3 residues: CASSFSGMNTEAFF. In nucleotides, the CDR3 is TGTGCCAGCAGCTTCTCAGGGATGAACACTGAAGCTTTCTTT.